The T cell receptor (beta chain) described here comes from a study of blood T cell repertoires in COVID-19. On the study more broadly: Samples representing acute and convalescent COVID-19 were sourced from the United States, Italy and Spain. PBMCs, B-cell-depleted T cells, or T cells were the source of the cDNA or gDNA that made up the material.

In the authors' workflow: Reference gene primer amplification gave estimated nucleated cell counts. Profiling relied on immunoSEQ multiplex PCR, and the TCRdb table lists in-frame clones only, not all of them. V and J calls and clone size are given by that table; D and trimming were obtained from the DNA. The sample carries 32,000 or so clones, around 90% recorded once. Only one count was recorded for this clone. CDR1 is SEHNR and CDR2 is FQNEAQ in the germline V gene (reference sequence). The V and J ends lost 1 base and 4 bases, in that order; junction bases with no gene match: 17. This CDR3 is 19 amino acids long.

The receptor was isolated from a man aged 50 to 59 with active or convalescent COVID-19. The gene calls are TRBV7-9 and TRBJ2-5, with TRBD2 matching 8 bases. Sequencing used peripheral blood. CDR3 DNA: TGTGCCAGCAGCTTAGTAGTGAGTAGCGGGGACTTCCCTGGAGAGACCCAGTACTTC. Translating gives CASSLVVSSGDFPGETQYF.